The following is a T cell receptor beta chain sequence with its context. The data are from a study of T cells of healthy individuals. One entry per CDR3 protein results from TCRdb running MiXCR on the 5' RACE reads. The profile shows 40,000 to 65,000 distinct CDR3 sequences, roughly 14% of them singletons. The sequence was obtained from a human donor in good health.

The CDR3 DNA is TGTGCCAGCAGCTTAGGAGGGGGTGCTTCGAACACTGAAGCTTTCTTT. This encodes CASSLGGGASNTEAFF. The rearrangement joins TRBV7-9 to TRBJ1-1; D might be TRBD1 (6 bases). V lost 1 base and J lost 1, with 13 bases in between. Looked up from germline, CDR1 is SEHNR and CDR2 is FQNEAQ (reference sequence). The CDR3 consists of 16 residues.